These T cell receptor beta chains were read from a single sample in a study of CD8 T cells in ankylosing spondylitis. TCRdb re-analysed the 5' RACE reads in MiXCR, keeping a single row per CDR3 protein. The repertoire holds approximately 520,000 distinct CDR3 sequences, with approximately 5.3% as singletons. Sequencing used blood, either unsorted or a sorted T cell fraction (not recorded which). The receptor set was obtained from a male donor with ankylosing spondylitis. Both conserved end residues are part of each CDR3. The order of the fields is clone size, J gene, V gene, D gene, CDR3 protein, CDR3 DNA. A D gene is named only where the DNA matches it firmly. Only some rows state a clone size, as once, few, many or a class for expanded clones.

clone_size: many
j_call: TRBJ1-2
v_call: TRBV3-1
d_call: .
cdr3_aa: CASSQDPDTTYGYTF
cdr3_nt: TGTGCCAGCAGCCAAGATCCCGACACCACCTATGGCTACACCTTC

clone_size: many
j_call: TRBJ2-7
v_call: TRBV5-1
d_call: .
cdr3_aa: CASSLRGVTHEQYF
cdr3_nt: TGCGCCAGCAGCTTGAGAGGGGTCACCCACGAGCAGTACTTC

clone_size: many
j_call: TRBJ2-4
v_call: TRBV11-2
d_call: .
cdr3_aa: CASSPTDYPTNIQYF
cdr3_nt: TGTGCCAGCAGCCCGACCGATTACCCGACGAACATTCAGTACTTC

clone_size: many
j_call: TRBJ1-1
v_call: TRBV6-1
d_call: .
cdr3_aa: CASSGRTPPWVNTEAFF
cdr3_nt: TGTGCCAGCAGTGGTCGGACACCCCCCTGGGTCAACACTGAAGCTTTCTTT

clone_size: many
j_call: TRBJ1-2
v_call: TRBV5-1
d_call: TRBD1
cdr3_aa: CASSPDRGFYGYTF
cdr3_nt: TGCGCCAGCAGCCCGGACAGGGGATTCTATGGCTACACCTTC

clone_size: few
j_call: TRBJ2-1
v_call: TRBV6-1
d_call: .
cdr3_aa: CASSPVPGKEQFF
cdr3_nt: TGTGCCAGCAGTCCGGTCCCAGGCAAAGAGCAGTTCTTC

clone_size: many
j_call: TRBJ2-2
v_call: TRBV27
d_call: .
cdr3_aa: CASSLDYNTGELFF
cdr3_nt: TGTGCCAGCAGCCTCGACTACAACACCGGGGAGCTGTTTTTT

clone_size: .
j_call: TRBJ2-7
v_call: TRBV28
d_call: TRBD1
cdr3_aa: CASSSPGQGIEQYF
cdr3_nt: TGTGCCAGCAGTTCCCCGGGACAGGGGATCGAGCAGTACTTC

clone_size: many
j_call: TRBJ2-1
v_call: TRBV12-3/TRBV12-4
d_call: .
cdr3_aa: CASSYEYRNEQFF
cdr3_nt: TGTGCCAGCAGTTATGAGTATCGCAATGAGCAGTTCTTC

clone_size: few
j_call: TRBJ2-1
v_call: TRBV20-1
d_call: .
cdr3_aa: CSALPLVESANEQFF
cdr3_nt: TGCAGTGCTTTACCACTAGTTGAATCTGCCAATGAGCAGTTCTTC

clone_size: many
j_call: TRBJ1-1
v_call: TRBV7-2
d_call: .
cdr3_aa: CASSFVSGNTEAFF
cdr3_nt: TGTGCCAGCAGCTTCGTCTCAGGCAACACTGAAGCTTTCTTT

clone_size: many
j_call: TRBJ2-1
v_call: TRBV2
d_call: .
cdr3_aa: CASSDVLPRFF
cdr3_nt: TGTGCCAGCAGTGATGTTCTCCCGCGGTTCTTC

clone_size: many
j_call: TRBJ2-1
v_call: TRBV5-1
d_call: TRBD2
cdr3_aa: CASSSSGGIYNEQFF
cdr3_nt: TGCGCCAGCAGCTCAAGCGGGGGGATTTACAATGAGCAGTTCTTC